This T cell receptor (beta chain) was recovered during a study of OX40 agonist ivuxolimab in advanced cancers. Study in general: Cohort: approximately 83% men, mean age 60, aged about 23 to 79. Notes on the study in general: Still undetermined is the antigen specificity of the expanded peripheral T cells.

Sequencing used immunoSEQ multiplex PCR; TCRdb keeps in-frame clones, though not all of them. The sample has under 80,000 clones; roughly 90% are singletons. Germline values: CDR1 SGHTA, CDR2 FQGTGA. The CDR3 is 13 residues long. Germline trimming cut 4 bases from V and 6 bases from J; bases unmatched to any gene: 4. For this clone: Its specificity is unknown.

The sample in question was CD4+ or CD8+ T cells sorted from blood, obtained in a trial of the OX40 agonist ivuxolimab. This chain links TRBV7-3 with TRBJ2-7; 9 bases fit TRBD1. The receptor's source is an adult with an advanced solid tumor such as melanoma, head and neck, liver or kidney cancer. Here the CDR3 DNA reads TGTGCCAGCAGCTCCGGGACAGGGTTCGAGCAGTACTTC. Amino acids: CASSSGTGFEQYF.